The 27 T cell receptor beta chains below were found in one sample sequenced in a study of technical replicates of blood from a few donors. The protocol was immunoSEQ multiplex PCR, while the TCRdb copy is restricted to in-frame clones and leaves out a portion. The sample consists of more than 65,000 clones, 85% to 95% of them appearing once. Sequences were obtained from T cells isolated from PBMCs. The source of these receptors is a human donor in good health.

The V gene is TRBV9, the J gene TRBJ2-1, with 10 bases matching TRBD2. V shed 4 bases, J shed 8 bases, and the junction held 9 bases outside the gene matches. The CDR3 is made up of 15 amino acids. The germline gives CDR1 SGDLS, CDR2 YYNGEE. The CDR3 nucleotides are TGTGCCAGCAGCCTTAGCGGGAGGCGTCGGGATGAGCAGTTCTTC. This sequence encodes CASSLSGRRRDEQFF.

J is TRBJ1-2 and V is TRBV4-3; D not certain. Germline CDR1 reads LGHNA; CDR2 reads YSLEER. Between the trimmed V and J ends, which lost 0 bases and 4 bases, there was a span of 9 bases. The CDR3 has 14 residues. The CDR3 DNA is TGCGCCAGCAGCCAAGATCTGGGCATCTATGGCTACACCTTC. Its translation is CASSQDLGIYGYTF.

CDR3 coding DNA: TGTGCCAGCAGTGAACCCCCAGGGGGGTACGAGCAGTACTTC. It codes for CASSEPPGGYEQYF. The chain uses TRBV2 and TRBJ2-7, with D possibly being TRBD1 (7 bases). Germline loops: CDR1 SNHLY, CDR2 FYNNEI. This CDR3 is built from 14 residues. V was shortened by 2 bases and J by 4 bases, with 12 bases between the two germline ends.

The chain recombines TRBV7-9 with TRBJ2-7, with D possibly being TRBD1 (5 bases). Trimming shortened V by 5 bases and J by 6 bases, and 11 bases separated the two germline ends. Germline CDR1 and CDR2: SEHNR and FQNEAQ (reference sequence). This CDR3 spans 12 amino acids. CDR3 residues: CASSPQGSEQYF. The CDR3 coding sequence is TGTGCCAGCAGCCCGCAGGGAAGCGAGCAGTACTTC.

This chain joins TRBV5-1 and TRBJ2-3; D perhaps matches TRBD2 (8 bases). The germline V and J ends were trimmed by 1 base and 3 bases, with 12 bases remaining between them. The CDR3 has 15 amino acids. The germline CDR1 and CDR2 sequences are SGHRS and YFSETQ. CDR3 coding DNA: TGCGCCAGCAGCTTGTTAGCGGGACAGACAGATACGCAGTATTTT. Protein sequence: CASSLLAGQTDTQYF.

This chain links TRBV7-2 with TRBJ2-1; TRBD2 matches 14 bases. V lost 0 bases and J lost 7; bases outside the gene matches: 5. The CDR3 runs 17 residues. Germline-derived CDR1 and CDR2 are SGHTA and FQGNSA. CDR3: CASSLAPGLAGANEQFF. For the CDR3, the DNA is TGTGCCAGCAGCTTAGCTCCGGGACTAGCGGGAGCGAATGAGCAGTTCTTC.

This chain links TRBV27 with TRBJ2-7, with TRBD2 as a possible D gene (6 bases). The CDR3 runs to 13 residues. Per the germline V gene, CDR1 is MNHEY and CDR2 is SMNVEV (reference sequence). Between the trimmed V and J ends, which lost 3 bases and 5 bases, there was a span of 11 bases. In DNA form, the CDR3 reads TGTGCCAGCAGTTTCGGAGGGAACAACGAGCAGTACTTC. This codes for CASSFGGNNEQYF.

V and J are TRBV9 and TRBJ2-2; D is ambiguous. Germline V CDR1 and CDR2: SGDLS, YYNGEE. This CDR3 contains 19 residues. The V end was cut by 0 bases, the J end by 1 base, with 19 bases between. The CDR3 sequence: CASSVDTTWVERNTGELFF. DNA for the CDR3: TGTGCCAGCAGCGTAGACACTACCTGGGTCGAAAGGAACACCGGGGAGCTGTTTTTT.

J is TRBJ2-5 and V is TRBV13; D possibly corresponds to TRBD2 (5 bases). This CDR3 has 16 amino acids. Germline lookup yields CDR1 PRHDT and CDR2 FYEKMQ (reference sequence). V lost 2 bases, J lost 4 bases, and 17 bases lay in between. The CDR3 DNA reads TGTGCCAGCAGCTTAAGTAGTACTAGTTTTATAGAGACCCAGTACTTC. Its translation is CASSLSSTSFIETQYF.

The chain has TRBV19 and TRBJ1-1; 7 nucleotides match TRBD1. Germline V gene data show CDR1 as LNHDA and CDR2 as SQIVND (reference sequence). The CDR3 is 13 amino acids. V was clipped by 6 bases and J by 1 base; unmatched bases: 2. DNA for the CDR3: TGTGCCAGTAGGACAGGGACGAACACTGAAGCTTTCTTT. Protein: CASRTGTNTEAFF. The full variable domain, with the rest looked up from reference TRBV19 and TRBJ1-1, is DGGITQSPKYLFRKEGQNVTLSCEQNLNHDAMYWYRQDPGQGLRLIYYSQIVNDFQKGDIAEGYSVSREKKESFPLTVTSAQKNPTAFYLCASRTGTNTEAFFGQGTRLTVV.

The gene calls are TRBV14 and TRBJ1-1; 7 nucleotides agree with TRBD1. The CDR3 runs to 13 residues. CDR1 and CDR2 (germline): SGHDN, FVKESK. The trim removed 0 bases at V and 12 bases at J, leaving 7 bases unmatched. CDR3 region: CASSQELTGWPFF. CDR3 coding DNA: TGTGCCAGCAGCCAAGAGTTGACAGGGTGGCCTTTCTTT. The full variable domain, with the rest looked up from reference TRBV14 and TRBJ1-1, is EAGVTQFPSHSVIEKGQTVTLRCDPISGHDNLYWYRRVMGKEIKFLLHFVKESKQDESGMPNNRFLAERTGGTYSTLKVQPAELEDSGVYFCASSQELTGWPFFGQGTRLTVV.

The chain links TRBV10-3 to TRBJ1-5; 10 nucleotides line up with TRBD1. CDR3 length equals 15 residues. V gave up 6 bases and J gave up 5 bases; unmatched junction bases: 7. Germline V gene lookup returns CDR1 ENHRY and CDR2 SYGVKD. Here the CDR3 reads CAISSDRGQDQPQHF. CDR3 coding DNA: TGTGCCATCAGCAGCGACAGGGGGCAGGATCAGCCCCAGCATTTT.

The chain recombines TRBV30 with TRBJ1-1, with a possible D match to TRBD1 (6 bases). CDR1 and CDR2 (germline): GTSNPN, SVGIG (reference sequence). V lost 1 base and J lost 5, with 8 bases in between. The CDR3 contains 12 residues. DNA for the CDR3: TGTGCCTGGAGTGGGGGGCGGACTGAAGCTTTCTTT. This codes for CAWSGGRTEAFF. The whole variable domain, remainder taken from reference TRBV30 and TRBJ1-1, is SQTIHQWPATLVQPVGSPLSLECTVEGTSNPNLYWYRQAAGRGLQLLFYSVGIGQISSEVPQNLSASRPQDRQFILSSKKLLLSDSGFYLCAWSGGRTEAFFGQGTRLTVV.

The CDR3: CAISESRTAATNEKLFF. CDR3 bases: TGTGCCATCAGTGAGTCGAGGACAGCAGCAACTAATGAAAAACTGTTTTTT. The rearrangement joins TRBV10-3 to TRBJ1-4, with a tentative D call TRBD1 (6 bases). Per the germline V gene, CDR1 is ENHRY and CDR2 is SYGVKD. V was clipped by 0 bases and J by 0 bases, with 11 bases between them. The CDR3 runs 17 residues.

This chain uses TRBV7-2 with TRBJ1-5; D is possibly TRBD1 (6 bases). The CDR3 spans 14 residues. Germline V CDR1 and CDR2: SGHTA, FQGNSA. With 0 bases removed from V and 5 bases from J, the gap between germline ends came to 8 bases. DNA of the CDR3: TGTGCCAGCAGCTTAGCGTACAGGGATCAGCCCCAGCATTTT. Translation: CASSLAYRDQPQHF. Full variable domain (remainder filled in from reference TRBV7-2 and TRBJ1-5): GAGVSQSPSNKVTEKGKDVELRCDPISGHTALYWYRQSLGQGLEFLIYFQGNSAPDKSGLPSDRFSAERTGGSVSTLTIQRTQQEDSAVYLCASSLAYRDQPQHFGDGTRLSIL.

The gene calls are TRBV28 and TRBJ1-1; unclear D gene. The CDR3 is 14 residues long. V was cut by 5 bases and J by 5 bases, with 15 bases left in between. CDR1 is MDHEN and CDR2 is SYDVKM in the germline V gene. Here the CDR3 reads CASSPAGVETEAFF. The CDR3 DNA reads TGTGCCAGCAGTCCTGCCGGGGTCGAGACTGAAGCTTTCTTT.

The V gene is TRBV7-2, the J gene TRBJ2-1; D is ambiguous. V was cut by 4 bases and J by 0 bases, with 10 bases left in between. This CDR3 contains 15 residues. CDR1 and CDR2 from the germline V gene are SGHTA and FQGNSA. DNA for the CDR3: TGTGCCAGCAGCTCCATCCTGAGCTCCTACAATGAGCAGTTCTTC. Translation: CASSSILSSYNEQFF. Complete variable domain (other parts from reference TRBV7-2 and TRBJ2-1): GAGVSQSPSNKVTEKGKDVELRCDPISGHTALYWYRQSLGQGLEFLIYFQGNSAPDKSGLPSDRFSAERTGGSVSTLTIQRTQQEDSAVYLCASSSILSSYNEQFFGPGTRLTVL.

This clone was detected once. V is TRBV2 and J is TRBJ2-1, with D possibly matching TRBD2 (5 bases). Trimming removed 2 bases at V and 0 bases at J, with 8 bases between. Germline V lookup: CDR1 SNHLY, CDR2 FYNNEI. The CDR3 has 15 amino acids. The chain's CDR3 is CASSESGSSYNEQFF. The CDR3 DNA reads TGTGCCAGCAGTGAAAGTGGGAGCTCCTACAATGAGCAGTTCTTC.

The chain is built from TRBV19 and TRBJ2-3; 16 nucleotides agree with TRBD2. The V gene end was trimmed by 4 bases and the J gene end by 4 bases; junction bases not matched to a gene: 2. The CDR3 sequence is 16 residues long. In germline, CDR1 is LNHDA, CDR2 SQIVND (reference sequence). DNA for the CDR3: TGTGCCAGTAGTAGGGGACTAGCGGGAGGGCCAGATACGCAGTATTTT. Translation: CASSRGLAGGPDTQYF.

The chain recombines TRBV19 with TRBJ2-1; TRBD2 matches at 9 bases. Germline V gene data show CDR1 as LNHDA and CDR2 as SQIVND (reference sequence). There are 14 residues in the CDR3. The V gene end was trimmed by 2 bases and the J gene end by 8 bases; junction bases not matched to a gene: 4. The CDR3 nucleotides read TGTGCCAGTAGTATATTTAGCGGGAGTCATGAGCAGTTCTTC. Encoded protein: CASSIFSGSHEQFF. The variable domain in full, completed from reference TRBV19 and TRBJ2-1, reads DGGITQSPKYLFRKEGQNVTLSCEQNLNHDAMYWYRQDPGQGLRLIYYSQIVNDFQKGDIAEGYSVSREKKESFPLTVTSAQKNPTAFYLCASSIFSGSHEQFFGPGTRLTVL.

The chain links TRBV9 to TRBJ1-1, with D possibly being TRBD1 (5 bases). The germline V gene encodes CDR1 SGDLS and CDR2 YYNGEE. V lost 0 bases and J lost 4, with 13 bases in between. The CDR3 runs to 15 residues. CDR3 amino acids: CASSVGLGGGTEAFF. The CDR3 bases are TGTGCCAGCAGCGTAGGGCTGGGGGGAGGCACTGAAGCTTTCTTT.

The rearrangement uses TRBV4-2 and TRBJ2-3; 7 nucleotides match TRBD2. The CDR3 is 16 amino acids. V lost 3 bases, J lost 0 bases, and 6 bases stayed unmatched. The germline V gene has CDR1 LGHNA and CDR2 YNFKEQ. The CDR3 region is CASSQDSGPSTDTQYF. DNA for the CDR3: TGTGCCAGCAGCCAGGATAGCGGGCCTAGCACAGATACGCAGTATTTT.

The CDR3 region is CASSRTLTGGNEQFF. CDR3 in DNA: TGTGCCAGCAGCCGAACGTTAACAGGGGGCAATGAGCAGTTCTTC. This sequence joins TRBV7-2 and TRBJ2-1, with 8 bases lining up with TRBD1. Trimming removed 5 bases from V and 6 bases from J; junction bases left unmatched: 9. The CDR3 is 15 amino acids. CDR1 and CDR2 from the germline V gene are SGHTA and FQGNSA.

The chain uses TRBV2 and TRBJ2-7; D is possibly TRBD2 (6 bases). The V gene's germline CDR1 is SNHLY and CDR2 FYNNEI. The CDR3 runs 13 residues. V shed 1 base and J shed 4 bases, with 8 bases lying between them. As DNA, the CDR3 is TGTGCCAGCAGTGAAGTACGGGAGTACGAGCAGTACTTC. Residues: CASSEVREYEQYF.

The chain is built from TRBV19 and TRBJ2-2; TRBD2 matches 15 bases. With V trimmed by 4 bases and J by 5 bases, 14 bases remained unmatched. Germline V gives CDR1 LNHDA, CDR2 SQIVND (reference sequence). This CDR3 is 20 amino acids long. CDR3 sequence (DNA): TGTGCCAGTAGTACCGGCCCCTGGACTAGCGGGAGGGCCAATACCGGGGAGCTGTTTTTT. Its protein is CASSTGPWTSGRANTGELFF.

This chain connects TRBV6-5 to TRBJ2-2; D not certain. Looked up from germline, CDR1 is MNHEY and CDR2 is SVGAGI. V lost 2 bases, J lost 6 bases, and 4 bases lay in between. This CDR3 is built from 12 residues. For the CDR3, the DNA is TGTGCCAGCAGTTACCTGTCCGGGGAGCTGTTTTTT. Protein sequence: CASSYLSGELFF.

The chain carries TRBV5-6 and TRBJ1-2, with 9 positions matching TRBD1. V shed 1 base, J shed 8 bases, and the junction held 6 bases outside the gene matches. The CDR3 consists of 14 residues. From germline, CDR1 is SGHDT and CDR2 YYEEEE. The chain's CDR3 is CASSLLGDRDGYTF. CDR3 nucleotides: TGTGCCAGCAGCTTGTTAGGGGACAGGGACGGCTACACCTTC.